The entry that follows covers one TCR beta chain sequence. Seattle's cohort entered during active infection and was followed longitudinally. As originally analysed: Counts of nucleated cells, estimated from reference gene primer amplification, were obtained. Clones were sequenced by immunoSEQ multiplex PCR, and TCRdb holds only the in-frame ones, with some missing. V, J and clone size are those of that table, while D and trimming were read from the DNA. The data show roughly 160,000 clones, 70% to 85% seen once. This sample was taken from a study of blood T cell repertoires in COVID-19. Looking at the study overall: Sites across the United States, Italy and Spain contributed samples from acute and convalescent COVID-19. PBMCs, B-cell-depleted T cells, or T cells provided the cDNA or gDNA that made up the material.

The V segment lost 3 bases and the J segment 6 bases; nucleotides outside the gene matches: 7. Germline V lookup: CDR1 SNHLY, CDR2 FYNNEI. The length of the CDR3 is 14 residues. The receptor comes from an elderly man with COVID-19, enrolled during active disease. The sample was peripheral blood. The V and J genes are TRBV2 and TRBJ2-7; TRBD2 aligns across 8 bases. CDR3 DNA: TGTGCCAGCAGTGAGGCACGGGGGGGGAGCGAGCAGTACTTC. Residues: CASSEARGGSEQYF. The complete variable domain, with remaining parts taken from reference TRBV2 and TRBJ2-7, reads EPEVTQTPSHQVTQMGQEVILRCVPISNHLYFYWYRQILGQKVEFLVSFYNNEISEKSEIFDDQFSVERPDGSNFTLKIRSTKLEDSAMYFCASSEARGGSEQYFGPGTRLTVT.